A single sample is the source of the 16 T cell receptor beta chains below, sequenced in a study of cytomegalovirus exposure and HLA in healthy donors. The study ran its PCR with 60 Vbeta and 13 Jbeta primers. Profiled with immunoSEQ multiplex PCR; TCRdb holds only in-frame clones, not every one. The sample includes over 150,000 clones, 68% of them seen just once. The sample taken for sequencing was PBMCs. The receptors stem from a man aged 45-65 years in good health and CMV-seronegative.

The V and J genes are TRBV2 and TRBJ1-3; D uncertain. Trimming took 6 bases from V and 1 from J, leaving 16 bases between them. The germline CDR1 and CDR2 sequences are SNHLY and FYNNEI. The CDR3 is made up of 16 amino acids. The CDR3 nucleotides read TGTGCCAGCAGAAACCTCCCTGGCATATCTGGAAACACCATATATTTT. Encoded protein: CASRNLPGISGNTIYF.

The CDR3 DNA reads TGTGCCAGCAGCTTGGCCACAGTGATAAACTATGGCTACACCTTC. Residues: CASSLATVINYGYTF. The rearrangement uses TRBV5-8 and TRBJ1-2; no reliable D call. The germline V and J ends were trimmed by 0 bases and 2 bases, with 11 bases remaining between them. Germline values: CDR1 SGHTS, CDR2 YDEGEE. The CDR3 contains 15 residues.

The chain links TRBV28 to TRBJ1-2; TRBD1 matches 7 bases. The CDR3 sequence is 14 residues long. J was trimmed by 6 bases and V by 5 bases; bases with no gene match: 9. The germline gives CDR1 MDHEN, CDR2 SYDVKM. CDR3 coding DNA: TGTGCCAGCAGTCCTCTGACAGGGTGGAATGGCTACACCTTC. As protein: CASSPLTGWNGYTF.

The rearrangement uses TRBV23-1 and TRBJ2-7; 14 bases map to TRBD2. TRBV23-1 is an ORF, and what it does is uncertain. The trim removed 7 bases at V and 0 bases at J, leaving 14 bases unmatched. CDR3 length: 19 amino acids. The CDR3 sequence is CASTETGTSGGDSSYEQYF. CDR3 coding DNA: TGCGCCAGCACGGAAACCGGGACTAGCGGGGGCGACAGCTCCTACGAGCAGTACTTC.

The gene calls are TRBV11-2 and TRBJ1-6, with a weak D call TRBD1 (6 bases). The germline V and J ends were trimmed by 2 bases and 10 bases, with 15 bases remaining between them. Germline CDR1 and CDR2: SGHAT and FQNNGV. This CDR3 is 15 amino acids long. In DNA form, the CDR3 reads TGTGCCAGCAGCTTATTGCAGGGGTTTTACTCACCCCTCCACTTT. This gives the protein CASSLLQGFYSPLHF.

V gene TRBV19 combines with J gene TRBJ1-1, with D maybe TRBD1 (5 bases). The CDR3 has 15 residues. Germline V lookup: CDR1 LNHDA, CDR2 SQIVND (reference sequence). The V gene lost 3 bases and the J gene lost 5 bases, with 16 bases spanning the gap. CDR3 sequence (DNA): TGTGCCAGTAGTATCGGCCTAACAGGCCCAACTGAAGCTTTCTTT. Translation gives CASSIGLTGPTEAFF.

The CDR3 DNA is TGTGCCAGCAGCCTGGACAGGGTTTCGGCCTATAATTCACCCCTCCACTTT. Amino acid sequence: CASSLDRVSAYNSPLHF. The gene calls are TRBV5-4 and TRBJ1-6, with TRBD1 matching 8 bases. J gave up 2 bases and V 4 bases, and 8 bases lay outside the gene matches. The V gene's germline CDR1 is SGHNT and CDR2 YYREEE (reference sequence). The CDR3 spans 17 residues.

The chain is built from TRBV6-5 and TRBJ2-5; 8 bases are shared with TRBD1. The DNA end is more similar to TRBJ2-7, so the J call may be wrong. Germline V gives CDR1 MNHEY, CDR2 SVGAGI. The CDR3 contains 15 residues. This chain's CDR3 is CASNRTGTGPYEQYF. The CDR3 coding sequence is TGTGCCAGCAACCGAACCGGGACAGGTCCCTACGAGCAGTACTTC.

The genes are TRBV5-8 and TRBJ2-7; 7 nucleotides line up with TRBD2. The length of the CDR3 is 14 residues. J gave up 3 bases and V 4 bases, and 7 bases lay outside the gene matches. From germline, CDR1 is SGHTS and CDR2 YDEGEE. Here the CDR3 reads CASSRGGGFYEQYF. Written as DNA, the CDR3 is TGTGCCAGCAGCCGTGGGGGGGGATTCTACGAGCAGTACTTC.

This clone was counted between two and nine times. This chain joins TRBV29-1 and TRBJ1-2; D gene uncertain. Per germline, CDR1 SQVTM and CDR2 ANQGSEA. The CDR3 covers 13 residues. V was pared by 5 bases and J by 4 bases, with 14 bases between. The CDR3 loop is CSVLEDLVYGYTF. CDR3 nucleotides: TGCAGCGTTCTTGAGGATTTAGTCTATGGCTACACCTTC.

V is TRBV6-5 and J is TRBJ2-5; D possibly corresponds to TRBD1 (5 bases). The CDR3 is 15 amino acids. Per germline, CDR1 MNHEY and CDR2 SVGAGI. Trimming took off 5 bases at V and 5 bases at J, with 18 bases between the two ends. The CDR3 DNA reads TGTGCCAGCAGTATAGGATTTGGGGCCGCGGAGACCCAGTACTTC. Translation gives CASSIGFGAAETQYF.

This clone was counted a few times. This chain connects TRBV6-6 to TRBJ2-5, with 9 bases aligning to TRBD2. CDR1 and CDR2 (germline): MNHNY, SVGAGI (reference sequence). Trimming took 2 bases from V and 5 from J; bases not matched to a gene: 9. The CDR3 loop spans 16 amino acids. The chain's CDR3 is CASSYKLAGGEETQYF. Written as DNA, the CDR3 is TGTGCCAGCAGTTACAAACTAGCGGGTGGCGAGGAGACCCAGTACTTC.

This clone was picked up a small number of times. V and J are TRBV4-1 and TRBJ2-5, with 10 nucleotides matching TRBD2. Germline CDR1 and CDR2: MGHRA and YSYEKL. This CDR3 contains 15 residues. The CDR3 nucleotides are TGCGCTACGGCGGCTAGCGGGGGATCCCAAGAGACCCAGTACTTC. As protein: CATAASGGSQETQYF.

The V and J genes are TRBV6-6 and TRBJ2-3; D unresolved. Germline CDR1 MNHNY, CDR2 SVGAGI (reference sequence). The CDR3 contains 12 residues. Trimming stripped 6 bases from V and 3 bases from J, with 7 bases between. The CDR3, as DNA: TGTGCCAGCAGCTCAGGAACAGATACGCAGTATTTT. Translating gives CASSSGTDTQYF.

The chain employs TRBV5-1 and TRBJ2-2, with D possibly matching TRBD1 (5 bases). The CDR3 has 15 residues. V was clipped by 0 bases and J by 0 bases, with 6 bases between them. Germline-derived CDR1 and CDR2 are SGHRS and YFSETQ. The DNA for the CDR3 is TGCGCCAGCAGCTTGGCAGGGTCGAACACCGGGGAGCTGTTTTTT. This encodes CASSLAGSNTGELFF.

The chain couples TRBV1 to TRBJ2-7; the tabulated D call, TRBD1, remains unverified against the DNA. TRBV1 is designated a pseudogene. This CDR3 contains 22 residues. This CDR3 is CTSSQTDTDRGTGDWGIYEQYF. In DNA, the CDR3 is TGCACCAGCAGCCAAACCGATACGGATAGGGGAACAGGGGACTGGGGTATCTACGAGCAGTACTTC.